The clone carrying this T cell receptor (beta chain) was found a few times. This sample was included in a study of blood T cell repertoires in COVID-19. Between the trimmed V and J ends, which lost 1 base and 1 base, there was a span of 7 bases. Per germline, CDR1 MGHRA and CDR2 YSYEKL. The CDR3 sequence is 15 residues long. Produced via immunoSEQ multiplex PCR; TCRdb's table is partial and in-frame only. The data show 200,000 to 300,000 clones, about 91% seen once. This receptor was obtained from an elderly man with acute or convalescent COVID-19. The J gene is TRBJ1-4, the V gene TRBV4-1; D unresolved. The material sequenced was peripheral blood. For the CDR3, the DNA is TGCGCCAGCAGCCAAGGCCCAGTAACTAATGAAAAACTGTTTTTT. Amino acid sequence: CASSQGPVTNEKLFF.